This is a list of T cell receptor beta chains from one sample in a study of graft-versus-host responses after intestinal transplantation. The assay was immunoSEQ multiplex PCR, and TCRdb's table has in-frame clones only and misses some. There are nearly 100,000 clones in the sample; over 75% occur only once, and around 16% lies in the top ten. The sequenced sample was PBMCs, obtained roughly 450 days after intestinal transplant. These receptors were collected from a human patient who received an intestinal transplant, so some T cells may come from the graft donor. Both conserved end residues are part of each CDR3. D genes are given only for firm matches. Only some rows state a clone size, as once, few, many or a class for expanded clones.

v_call	d_call	clone_size	j_call	cdr3_nt	cdr3_aa
TRBV4-2	TRBD2	-	TRBJ2-5	TGTGCCAGCAGCCAGGCCATAGCGGGGGGCCAGGAGACCCAGTACTTC	CASSQAIAGGQETQYF
TRBV7-3	TRBD2	once	TRBJ2-5	TGTGCCAGCAGCCTCCAGCGGGGGGGCAGAGAGACCCAGTACTTC	CASSLQRGGRETQYF
TRBV19	-	-	TRBJ1-2	TGTGCCCATTTTCATAGTAGGACGACTTATAACTATGGCTACACCTTC	CAHFHSRTTYNYGYTF
TRBV6-5	-	-	TRBJ2-1	TGTGCCAGTCTCCAACCCGGCGGCCATGAGCAGTTCTTC	CASLQPGGHEQFF
TRBV11-2	TRBD1	few	TRBJ1-3	TGTGCCAGCAGCTCCGGACAGGGGGCTGGAAACACCATATATTTT	CASSSGQGAGNTIYF
TRBV7-7	-	-	TRBJ2-5	TGTGCTAGCAGCTTATGGGCAGGGGGAGGCGGCGAGACCCAGTACTTC	CASSLWAGGGGETQYF
TRBV29-1	-	few	TRBJ1-1	TGCAGCGTTGTTAGTCAACTGAACACTGAAGCTTTCTTT	CSVVSQLNTEAFF
TRBV7-9	-	-	TRBJ2-7	TGTGCCAGCAGCTTAGCCGGCAGCCGCTCCTACGAGCAGTACTTC	CASSLAGSRSYEQYF
TRBV7-2	-	-	TRBJ2-7	TGTGCCAGCAGCCCGGCCCACGAGCAGTACTTC	CASSPAHEQYF
TRBV18	-	-	TRBJ1-1	TGTGCCAGCTCACGCCGGGCAGGGGAGGGAGGCACTGAAGCTTTCTTT	CASSRRAGEGGTEAFF
TRBV11-3	TRBD1	once	TRBJ2-1	TGTGCCAGCAGCTTGGGTCAGGGGGCATCCGAGGGGCAGTTCTTC	CASSLGQGASEGQFF
TRBV5-4	-	few	TRBJ2-5	TGTGCCAGCAGCAACCGCCAACTTCAAGAGACCCAGTACTTC	CASSNRQLQETQYF
TRBV18	-	-	TRBJ1-5	TGTGCCAGCTCACCAACCAGGACAGTAAGTCATCAGCCCCAGCATTTT	CASSPTRTVSHQPQHF
TRBV7-8	-	-	TRBJ1-1	TGTGCCAGCAGGGAGGGCCTGAACACTGAAGCTTTCTTT	CASREGLNTEAFF
TRBV10-2	-	-	TRBJ2-5	TGCGCCAGCAGGCAGGGCGAGACCCAGTACTTC	CASRQGETQYF
TRBV4-1	-	-	TRBJ1-1	TGCGCCAGCAGCCAATCCTCCCTACTGGACACTGAAGCTTTCTTT	CASSQSSLLDTEAFF
TRBV5-5	-	-	TRBJ2-7	TGTGCCAGCAGCTTGGTACCCCTCGGAATTGGCTCCTACGAGCAGTACTTC	CASSLVPLGIGSYEQYF
TRBV15	-	-	TRBJ1-4	TGTGCCACCAGCGAGAGATGGGTGTTCCGGGAAAAACTGTTTTTT	CATSERWVFREKLFF
TRBV18	-	-	TRBJ1-2	TGTGCCAGCTCACAGGGAGGTCAGAGGCTCCACCGGGACGGATCTCTCTATGGCTACACCTTC	CASSQGGQRLHRDGSLYGYTF
TRBV11-2	TRBD2	once	TRBJ2-3	TGTGCCAGCAGCTTACACCAATTCCTAACTAGCGGGGGGGTTACGCAGTATTTT	CASSLHQFLTSGGVTQYF
TRBV6-1	TRBD2	-	TRBJ2-1	TGTGCCAGCAGTGAAGGGCTAGCGGGCAATGAGCAGTTCTTC	CASSEGLAGNEQFF
TRBV7-3	TRBD2	-	TRBJ2-7	TGTGCCAGCAGCCGGACTAGCAGGAACGAGCAGTACTTC	CASSRTSRNEQYF
TRBV5-6	TRBD1	-	TRBJ1-1	TGTGCCAGCAGCTTACCGGACAGGGGGTGGACTGAAGCTTTCTTT	CASSLPDRGWTEAFF
TRBV5-8	-	-	TRBJ1-2	TGTGCCAGCAGCGGACTCAAACCTAACTATGGCTACACCTTC	CASSGLKPNYGYTF
TRBV29-1	-	-	TRBJ1-1	TGCAGCGTTGAAGCAGGGAACACTGAAGCTTTCTTT	CSVEAGNTEAFF
TRBV5-6	-	-	TRBJ1-5	TGTGCCAGCAGCTTGGGGGGCGGTGGTCAGCCCCAGCATTTT	CASSLGGGGQPQHF
TRBV29-1	TRBD2	-	TRBJ2-3	TGCAGCACTGGGGGGGGCACAGATACGCAGTATTTT	CSTGGGTDTQYF
TRBV7-9	-	-	TRBJ1-2	TGTGCCAGCAGTCTGGGGGTTGGGGGTCCCCCCGTTTATGGCTACACCTTC	CASSLGVGGPPVYGYTF
TRBV5-5	-	once	TRBJ1-1	TGTGCCAGCAGCTTGAGGCCGGGACGGTTAGGCACTGAAGCTTTCTTT	CASSLRPGRLGTEAFF
TRBV7-8	TRBD1	-	TRBJ2-7	TGTGCCAGCAGCTTGGACAGGGTCGAGCAGTACTTC	CASSLDRVEQYF
TRBV6-5	-	-	TRBJ2-7	TGTGCCAGCAGGGGGATTATTATGCCAGGGGTCGAGCAGTACTTC	CASRGIIMPGVEQYF
TRBV5-1	-	-	TRBJ2-6	TGCGCCAGCAGCTTGGAGGGGGCCAACGTCCTGACTTTC	CASSLEGANVLTF
TRBV7-9	-	-	TRBJ1-2	TGTGCCAGCAGCTTTGCTTTCCCGGGAGAGGACTATGGCTACACCTTC	CASSFAFPGEDYGYTF
TRBV25-1	-	-	TRBJ2-5	TGTGCCAGCAGTCCCCAGACTTTAGCGGAGACCCAGTACTTC	CASSPQTLAETQYF
TRBV6-5	TRBD1	-	TRBJ1-5	TGTGCCAGCAGCGTGACAGGGTTCCAGCCCCAGCATTTT	CASSVTGFQPQHF
TRBV2	-	-	TRBJ1-5	TGTGCCAGCATGGTGGGTAGCAATCAGCCCCAGCATTTT	CASMVGSNQPQHF
TRBV5-6	-	-	TRBJ1-1	TGTGCCAGCAGCTTCGGGTGGGTGGTGAACACTGAAGCTTTCTTT	CASSFGWVVNTEAFF
TRBV6-6	-	-	TRBJ2-3	TGTGCCAGCAGTTACTTAGGGGGGTCGAGCACAGATACGCAGTATTTT	CASSYLGGSSTDTQYF
TRBV10-3	TRBD1	-	TRBJ2-1	TGTGCCATCAGTAGCACCTACAGGGGCCATGAGCAGTTCTTC	CAISSTYRGHEQFF
TRBV5-6	TRBD1	-	TRBJ2-5	TGTGCCAGCAGCCCTCAGGGGGTAGAGACCCAGTACTTC	CASSPQGVETQYF
TRBV13	-	-	TRBJ1-6	TGTGCCGGCAGCTTGCGACCCACAGGCGTCCATAATTCACCCCTCCACTTT	CAGSLRPTGVHNSPLHF
TRBV6-4	TRBD2	-	TRBJ2-3	TGTGCCAGCAGTGATAGCGGGGGGGCCACAGATACGCAGTATTTT	CASSDSGGATDTQYF
TRBV6-5	TRBD1	once	TRBJ1-5	TGTGCCAGCAGTTACTCAGGGACAGGGGATCAGCCCCAGCATTTT	CASSYSGTGDQPQHF
TRBV7-3	TRBD2	-	TRBJ2-5	TGTGCCAGCAGCTTAGCTCCCCTAGCGGGGGGGCGTCAGGAGACCCAGTACTTC	CASSLAPLAGGRQETQYF
TRBV10-2	-	-	TRBJ2-6	TGCGCCAGCAGCTTAGTCCCCTCTGGGGCCAACGTCCTGACTTTC	CASSLVPSGANVLTF
TRBV9	-	-	TRBJ1-1	TGTGCCAGCAGCGTAGGGACGGGGAACACTGAAGCTTTCTTT	CASSVGTGNTEAFF
TRBV10-3	-	-	TRBJ2-5	TGTGCCATCAGGACAGGCCTCGGGGAGACCCAGTACTTC	CAIRTGLGETQYF
TRBV7-8	-	-	TRBJ2-2	TGTGCCAGCAGCTTAGGGACTCCTGTCACCGGGGAGCTGTTTTTT	CASSLGTPVTGELFF
TRBV11-2	-	-	TRBJ2-7	TGTGCCAGCAGCTTAGTACGGGGAGGCTACGAGCAGTACTTC	CASSLVRGGYEQYF
TRBV18	-	-	TRBJ1-6	TGTGCCAGCTCAACCGCCGGATCCTATAATTCACCCCTCCACTTT	CASSTAGSYNSPLHF
TRBV6-1	TRBD1	-	TRBJ2-7	TGTGCCAGCAGTGAGGGGGGACAGGGACGGTACGAGCAGTACTTC	CASSEGGQGRYEQYF
TRBV9	TRBD2	-	TRBJ2-5	TGTGCCAGCAGCGTAGGCGGGGGACAAGAGACCCAGTACTTC	CASSVGGGQETQYF
TRBV7-9	-	-	TRBJ2-3	TGTGCCAGCAGCTTAGCCCCCGCACGCACAGATACGCAGTATTTT	CASSLAPARTDTQYF
TRBV29-1	-	-	TRBJ1-2	TGCAGCGTGTTGTCGACAGGAGATGGCTACACCTTC	CSVLSTGDGYTF
TRBV5-6	-	-	TRBJ1-5	TGTGCCAGCAGCTCCCAGGGGATGGGCAATCAGCCCCAGCATTTT	CASSSQGMGNQPQHF
TRBV27	TRBD1	-	TRBJ1-2	TGTGCCAGCTCCCAGCTTGGGACAGGGGGTGGCTACACCTTC	CASSQLGTGGGYTF
TRBV19	TRBD1	-	TRBJ1-2	TGTGCCAGTAGTCTAATCGGGACAGGGGTTGTTTCGGAGGGCTACACCTTC	CASSLIGTGVVSEGYTF
TRBV14	TRBD2	-	TRBJ2-5	TGTGCCAGCAGCCAAGAAGGGTATGGGGTAGCGGGGCCATGGGCCCAGTACTTC	CASSQEGYGVAGPWAQYF
TRBV6-5	-	-	TRBJ1-5	TGTGCCAGCAGTTACGAAGGGGAGGGCAATCAGCCCCAGCATTTT	CASSYEGEGNQPQHF